Following are 21 T cell receptor beta chains from one sample sequenced in a study of T-cell reconstitution after alpha-beta-depleted transplantation in children. The TCRbeta library was prepared with unique molecular identifiers. A single record per CDR3 protein comes from TCRdb applying MiXCR to the PCR reads. The sample records some 80,000 distinct CDR3 sequences, roughly 20% being singletons. The sample consisted of PBMCs, mostly from graft donor cells, taken 360 days after TCRalphabeta/CD19-depleted stem cell transplant. These receptors were obtained from a male patient under 10 years old who had a stem cell transplant for acute lymphoblastic leukemia, so the T cells may come from the graft donor.

V is TRBV29-1 and J is TRBJ2-1; no clear D. Trimming cost V 4 bases and J 8 bases, with 18 bases left between them. CDR1 and CDR2 (germline): SQVTM, ANQGSEA. The CDR3 has 14 residues. The CDR3 DNA is TGCAGCGTTGCCGCCCACGTGTCCAGCGATGAGCAGTTCTTC. As protein: CSVAAHVSSDEQFF.

The chain is built from TRBV10-1 and TRBJ2-1; 7 bases map to TRBD1. V trimming: 4 bases; J trimming: 4 bases; junction bases outside the gene matches: 4. Germline V gene lookup returns CDR1 WNHNN and CDR2 SYGVQD (reference sequence). The CDR3 runs to 14 residues. Here the CDR3 reads CASSARQGYNEQFF. DNA for the CDR3: TGCGCCAGCAGTGCGAGACAGGGATACAATGAGCAGTTCTTC.

This rearrangement joins TRBV6-5 to TRBJ2-7; 10 nucleotides agree with TRBD2. CDR1 is MNHEY, CDR2 SVGAGI, per germline. V lost 3 bases and J lost 6; bases outside the gene matches: 11. The CDR3 has 16 residues. CDR3 in amino acids: CASSYSGGLAGAEQYF. The CDR3 nucleotides are TGTGCCAGCAGTTATAGCGGCGGGCTAGCGGGAGCCGAGCAGTACTTC.

The chain joins TRBV5-1 to TRBJ2-5; 7 bases fit TRBD1. This CDR3 has 14 residues. The germline gives CDR1 SGHRS, CDR2 YFSETQ. After removal of 0 bases from V and 4 bases from J, the junction contained 3 bases not matched to a gene. CDR3 residues: CASSLEAGGETQYF. The CDR3 nucleotides are TGCGCCAGCAGCTTGGAAGCAGGGGGAGAGACCCAGTACTTC.

This clonotype was observed a handful of times. The chain recombines TRBV20-1 with TRBJ2-7, with D perhaps TRBD2 (5 bases). Trimming removed 6 bases from V and 0 bases from J, with 12 bases in between. The CDR3 is 13 residues long. CDR1 DFQATT and CDR2 SNEGSKA come from the germline V gene (reference sequence). In nucleotides, the CDR3 is TGCAGTGCCCCCGCCGGGAACTCCTACGAGCAGTACTTC. It specifies CSAPAGNSYEQYF.

The chain recombines TRBV20-1 with TRBJ2-5; 9 bases fit TRBD2. Looked up from germline, CDR1 is DFQATT and CDR2 is SNEGSKA (reference sequence). V shed 4 bases and J 4 bases; nucleotides not matched to a gene: 7. This CDR3 spans 14 amino acids. CDR3 amino acids: CSAMVREGRETQYF. CDR3 nucleotides: TGCAGTGCTATGGTGCGGGAGGGCCGAGAGACCCAGTACTTC.

This clonotype was recorded a few times. The chain links TRBV5-1 to TRBJ2-5; 8 bases map to TRBD1. The CDR3 runs 15 residues. The germline CDR1 and CDR2 sequences are SGHRS and YFSETQ. The V segment lost 1 base and the J segment 2 bases; nucleotides outside the gene matches: 4. The CDR3 spells CASSLWTGLQETQYF. CDR3 DNA sequence: TGCGCCAGCAGCTTGTGGACAGGGCTACAAGAGACCCAGTACTTC.

V and J are TRBV4-1 and TRBJ2-7; 12 bases fit TRBD2. V dropped 4 bases and J dropped 1; count of bases not matched to a gene: 2. This CDR3 has 15 amino acids. The V gene's germline CDR1 is MGHRA and CDR2 YSYEKL. This chain's CDR3 is CASSPLAGGSYEQYF. Written as DNA, the CDR3 is TGCGCCAGCAGCCCCCTAGCGGGAGGGTCCTACGAGCAGTACTTC.

The chain combines TRBV5-1 with TRBJ2-7; D gene uncertain. Trimming took 3 bases from V and 2 from J, leaving 12 bases between them. CDR1 and CDR2 (germline): SGHRS, YFSETQ. The length of the CDR3 is 14 residues. CDR3 sequence reads: CASSSVGRAYEQYF. The CDR3 DNA reads as TGCGCCAGCAGCTCAGTGGGAAGGGCCTACGAGCAGTACTTC. Based on the CDR3 plus reference TRBV5-1 and TRBJ2-7, the full variable domain is KAGVTQTPRYLIKTRGQQVTLSCSPISGHRSVSWYQQTPGQGLQFLFEYFSETQRNKGNFPGRFSGRQFSNSRSEMNVSTLELGDSALYLCASSSVGRAYEQYFGPGTRLTVT.

The chain has TRBV5-5 and TRBJ2-3; D uncertain. The V gene's germline CDR1 is SGHKS and CDR2 YYEKEE (reference sequence). V was clipped by 1 base and J by 4 bases, with 7 bases between them. This CDR3 has 13 amino acids. The CDR3 bases are TGTGCCAGCAGCTTGAAAGTGGCAGATACGCAGTATTTT. Its translation: CASSLKVADTQYF.

This clonotype was detected a few times. V and J are TRBV28 and TRBJ1-1; D not resolved. From germline, CDR1 is MDHEN and CDR2 SYDVKM. The CDR3 totals 13 residues. The V end was cut by 2 bases, the J end by 0 bases, with 4 bases between. The CDR3 DNA reads as TGTGCCAGCAGTTTACCCTTGAACACTGAAGCTTTCTTT. Translated: CASSLPLNTEAFF.

The DNA for the CDR3 is TGTGCCACCAGCCAGGGGAATACGCAGTATTTT. Its protein is CATSQGNTQYF. The chain recombines TRBV24-1 with TRBJ2-3; D might be TRBD1 (6 bases). Germline assignment: CDR1 KGHDR and CDR2 SFDVKD. Trimming cost V 7 bases and J 7 bases, with 8 bases left between them. The CDR3 extends over 11 amino acids.

This chain uses TRBV4-1 with TRBJ2-3, with a tentative D call TRBD1 (5 bases). Trimming shortened V by 4 bases and J by 0 bases, and 11 bases separated the two germline ends. The CDR3 covers 15 residues. Germline V gives CDR1 MGHRA, CDR2 YSYEKL. DNA for the CDR3: TGCGCCAGCAGCCCCAGGGTGGGGAGCACAGATACGCAGTATTTT. Amino acids: CASSPRVGSTDTQYF.

The J gene is TRBJ2-7, the V gene TRBV24-1; 8 bases line up with TRBD1. Germline V lookup: CDR1 KGHDR, CDR2 SFDVKD. This CDR3 contains 16 residues. Germline trimming cut 9 bases from V and 1 base from J; bases unmatched to any gene: 13. CDR3 sequence reads: CATRPLWTGRSYEQYF. The CDR3 DNA is TGTGCCACCCGACCCTTATGGACAGGGAGGTCCTACGAGCAGTACTTC.

This clonotype has just a few counts. The V and J genes are TRBV7-2 and TRBJ2-7; TRBD1 matches at 7 bases. The CDR3 totals 15 residues. V lost 3 bases and J lost 2; bases outside the gene matches: 7. Germline CDR1 is SGHTA and CDR2 is FQGNSA. CDR3 loop: CASSFSGTAPYEQYF. As DNA, the CDR3 is TGTGCCAGCAGCTTTTCCGGGACAGCCCCCTACGAGCAGTACTTC.

This clonotype was seen only a few times. A much more abundant neighbour one base away suggests this may be a read error. The chain links TRBV20-1 to TRBJ2-3; 14 positions match TRBD2. CDR3 length: 17 amino acids. The germline V gene encodes CDR1 DFQATT and CDR2 SNEGSKA (reference sequence). CDR3 sequence (DNA): TGCTGTGCTAGACTAGCGGGAGGGCCTCAGGGCACAGATACGCAGTATTTT. Protein: CCARLAGGPQGTDTQYF.

A few counts support this clonotype. The chain employs TRBV13 and TRBJ2-3; possible D gene TRBD2, 6 bases. This CDR3 is 15 amino acids long. The germline V gene has CDR1 PRHDT and CDR2 FYEKMQ (reference sequence). Trimming left V 5 bases short and J 0 bases short, with 12 bases between. For the CDR3, the DNA is TGTGCCAGCAGCCTCGGGAGCCGGAGCACAGATACGCAGTATTTT. This sequence encodes CASSLGSRSTDTQYF.

This clonotype was seen a handful of times. CDR3 sequence: CASSQSSGSNEQYF. Here the CDR3 DNA reads TGTGCCAGCAGCCAGTCTAGCGGGAGCAACGAGCAGTACTTC. The V and J genes are TRBV3-1 and TRBJ2-7, with 10 bases that match TRBD2. The CDR3 extends over 14 amino acids. After removal of 3 bases from V and 5 bases from J, the junction contained 4 bases not matched to a gene. Germline-derived CDR1 and CDR2 are LGHDT and YNNKEL (reference sequence).

V and J are TRBV11-1 and TRBJ2-5; perhaps D is TRBD1 or TRBD2 (5 bases each). Germline V lookup: CDR1 SGHAT, CDR2 FQDESV (reference sequence). The CDR3 totals 18 residues. V was trimmed by 3 bases and J by 2 bases, leaving 22 bases between them. Here the CDR3 DNA reads TGTGCCAGCAGCTTCTTCCTCTTACCTCCGGGACCACAAGAGACCCAGTACTTC. Residues: CASSFFLLPPGPQETQYF.

The chain carries TRBV4-2 and TRBJ2-1; TRBD2 matches 13 bases. The V segment lost 1 base and the J segment 8 bases; nucleotides outside the gene matches: 5. This CDR3 has 16 residues. CDR1 is LGHNA and CDR2 is YNFKEQ in the germline V gene. The CDR3 is CASSQGGLAGVHEQFF. DNA for the CDR3: TGTGCCAGCAGCCAAGGAGGACTAGCGGGAGTGCATGAGCAGTTCTTC.

This clonotype came up once. CDR3 sequence: CASSKSKGKGTRQPQHF. The DNA of the CDR3 is TGTGCCAGCAGCAAGAGCAAGGGAAAGGGCACAAGGCAGCCCCAGCATTTT. The chain employs TRBV21-1 and TRBJ1-5; TRBD1 is the table's D call and was not checked against the DNA. TRBV21-1 is deemed a pseudogene. CDR3 size: 17 residues.